The 28 T cell receptor beta chains reported below all come from one sample, sequenced in a study of early stage breast cancer tumors. Here immunoSEQ multiplex PCR was the method, and the copy in TCRdb shows in-frame clones only, minus some. This table holds around 50,000 clones, 83% found once. Sequencing input: blood. The receptors stem from a person aged 45-60 years with breast cancer.

The J gene is TRBJ2-7, the V gene TRBV7-6; TRBD1 agrees at 8 bases. This CDR3 region has 16 residues. CDR1 is SGHVS, CDR2 FNYEAQ, per germline. V gave up 4 bases and J gave up 3 bases; unmatched junction bases: 11. CDR3 residues: CASSSPSGQGIYEQYF. DNA for the CDR3: TGTGCCAGCAGCTCGCCGAGCGGACAGGGAATCTACGAGCAGTACTTC.

This chain uses TRBV7-2 with TRBJ1-5; D not resolved. Trimming left V 0 bases short and J 4 bases short, with 10 bases between. Germline V gene lookup returns CDR1 SGHTA and CDR2 FQGNSA. The CDR3 has 15 residues. CDR3: CASSLALKTNQPQHF. CDR3 coding DNA: TGTGCCAGCAGCTTAGCTCTGAAGACAAATCAGCCCCAGCATTTT.

In DNA form, the CDR3 reads TGCGCCAGCAGCTTGGCACGGGAGGGCTATGGCTACACCTTC. It yields the protein CASSLAREGYGYTF. The chain joins TRBV5-1 to TRBJ1-2; D call uncertain. Per germline, CDR1 SGHRS and CDR2 YFSETQ. This CDR3 contains 14 residues. Between the trimmed V and J ends, which lost 0 bases and 4 bases, there was a span of 10 bases. Full variable domain (rest looked up from reference TRBV5-1 and TRBJ1-2): KAGVTQTPRYLIKTRGQQVTLSCSPISGHRSVSWYQQTPGQGLQFLFEYFSETQRNKGNFPGRFSGRQFSNSRSEMNVSTLELGDSALYLCASSLAREGYGYTFGSGTRLTVV.

This chain links TRBV4-2 with TRBJ2-3; no reliable D call. This CDR3 has 16 residues. Trimming shortened V by 2 bases and J by 1 base, and 13 bases separated the two germline ends. Germline values: CDR1 LGHNA, CDR2 YNFKEQ. CDR3 loop: CASSQWVTKGTDTQYF. The CDR3 DNA sequence: TGTGCCAGCAGCCAATGGGTCACCAAAGGCACAGATACGCAGTATTTT.

This clone has just a few counts. The chain carries TRBV6-5 and TRBJ1-5; no clear D gene. The CDR3 runs to 15 residues. V lost 0 bases, J lost 3 bases, and 9 bases lay in between. The germline gives CDR1 MNHEY, CDR2 SVGAGI. In DNA, the CDR3 is TGTGCCAGCAGTTACTCGGGGAGGGCCAATCAGCCCCAGCATTTT. Encoded protein: CASSYSGRANQPQHF.

V and J are TRBV7-9 and TRBJ1-5, with D tentatively TRBD1 (6 bases). V shed 1 base and J shed 0 bases, with 7 bases lying between them. The CDR3 covers 15 residues. Germline V gene lookup returns CDR1 SEHNR and CDR2 FQNEAQ (reference sequence). As DNA, the CDR3 is TGTGCCAGCAGCTTAGGGGACATTAGCAATCAGCCCCAGCATTTT. Its protein product is CASSLGDISNQPQHF. The full variable domain, rest sourced from reference TRBV7-9 and TRBJ1-5, is DTGVSQNPRHKITKRGQNVTFRCDPISEHNRLYWYRQTLGQGPEFLTYFQNEAQLEKSRLLSDRFSAERPKGSFSTLEIQRTEQGDSAMYLCASSLGDISNQPQHFGDGTRLSIL.

V usage is TRBV28 and J usage is TRBJ1-6, with D possibly TRBD1 on 5 matching bases. Germline lookup yields CDR1 MDHEN and CDR2 SYDVKM. CDR3 size: 16 residues. With 6 bases removed from V and 3 bases from J, the gap between germline ends came to 15 bases. The CDR3, as DNA: TGTGCCAGCAGCGAGGGAACAGGCGTCTATAATTCACCCCTCCACTTT. Translated: CASSEGTGVYNSPLHF. Variable domain in full (rest from reference TRBV28 and TRBJ1-6): DVKVTQSSRYLVKRTGEKVFLECVQDMDHENMFWYRQDPGLGLRLIYFSYDVKMKEKGDIPEGYSVSREKKERFSLILESASTNQTSMYLCASSEGTGVYNSPLHFGNGTRLTVT.

The gene calls are TRBV25-1 and TRBJ2-2; no definite D call. CDR3 length: 17 amino acids. The germline V and J ends were trimmed by 0 bases and 1 base, with 12 bases remaining between them. Germline lookup yields CDR1 MGHDK and CDR2 SYGVNS. The CDR3 protein is CASSEYHTLGNTGELFF. The DNA of the CDR3 is TGTGCCAGCAGTGAATATCATACCTTAGGGAACACCGGGGAGCTGTTTTTT.

The J gene is TRBJ1-1, the V gene TRBV29-1, with D uncertain. This CDR3 contains 15 residues. Trimming stripped 0 bases from V and 1 base from J, with 12 bases between. CDR1 and CDR2 (germline): SQVTM, ANQGSEA. This CDR3 is CSVEDVDGKNTEAFF. The CDR3 nucleotides read TGCAGCGTTGAAGACGTGGACGGGAAGAACACTGAAGCTTTCTTT. The complete variable domain, with remaining parts taken from reference TRBV29-1 and TRBJ1-1, reads SAVISQKPSRDICQRGTSLTIQCQVDSQVTMMFWYRQQPGQSLTLIATANQGSEATYESGFVIDKFPISRPNLTFSTLTVSNMSPEDSSIYLCSVEDVDGKNTEAFFGQGTRLTVV.

J is TRBJ1-2 and V is TRBV6-5, with D perhaps matching TRBD1 (5 bases). The V end was cut by 2 bases, the J end by 7 bases, with 14 bases between. There are 14 residues in the CDR3. The germline V gene encodes CDR1 MNHEY and CDR2 SVGAGI. The CDR3 loop is CASSYAQGMGGYTF. For the CDR3, the DNA is TGTGCCAGCAGTTACGCCCAGGGAATGGGTGGCTACACCTTC.

The chain couples TRBV29-1 to TRBJ2-7; tentatively, D is TRBD1 (6 bases). This CDR3 has 13 amino acids. V lost 3 bases to trimming and J lost 0 bases, with 9 bases between them. Germline values: CDR1 SQVTM, CDR2 ANQGSEA. The CDR3 DNA sequence: TGCAGCGTTGAGACAGGTCCCTCCTACGAGCAGTACTTC. Its protein is CSVETGPSYEQYF.

The rearrangement uses TRBV28 and TRBJ2-7, with D perhaps matching TRBD2 (6 bases). Trimming shortened V by 5 bases and J by 6 bases, and 23 bases separated the two germline ends. Germline V gene sequence: CDR1 MDHEN, CDR2 SYDVKM. The CDR3 consists of 16 residues. As DNA, the CDR3 is TGTGCCAGCAGTCCCCCAGGAGGGGCGGCGGCGTCCGAGCAGTACTTC. It is translated as CASSPPGGAAASEQYF.

The chain is built from TRBV7-2 and TRBJ2-1; TRBD2 might be the D (5 bases). Germline CDR1 reads SGHTA; CDR2 reads FQGNSA. The CDR3 sequence is 14 residues long. V lost 2 bases and J 9 bases, leaving 14 bases between the germline ends. The CDR3 DNA follows: TGTGCCAGCAGCTTACGGGGTCAGCCCTCTGAGCAGTTCTTC. Residues: CASSLRGQPSEQFF.

The chain is built from TRBV9 and TRBJ1-2; TRBD1 matches at 10 bases. CDR1 SGDLS and CDR2 YYNGEE come from the germline V gene. The CDR3 length is 15 residues. With 0 bases clipped from V and 4 bases from J, the junction kept 3 bases outside the gene matches. The CDR3 here is CASSVEDRGFYGYTF. Written as DNA, the CDR3 is TGTGCCAGCAGCGTAGAGGACAGGGGGTTCTATGGCTACACCTTC.

The gene calls are TRBV5-1 and TRBJ1-1; no firm D call. This CDR3 has 15 residues. V lost 4 bases, J lost 3 bases, and 16 bases lay in between. Germline V gene sequence: CDR1 SGHRS, CDR2 YFSETQ. Here the CDR3 reads CASSPGPSRDTEAFF. The CDR3 DNA follows: TGCGCCAGCAGCCCTGGCCCTTCGAGGGACACTGAAGCTTTCTTT.

The chain carries TRBV18 and TRBJ1-1, with D perhaps TRBD1 (5 bases). CDR1 and CDR2 (germline): KGHSH, LQKENI. The CDR3 consists of 15 residues. With 3 bases removed from V and 2 bases from J, the gap between germline ends came to 13 bases. CDR3 sequence (DNA): TGTGCCAGCTCACCTCCCGGGGGAAGTAACACTGAAGCTTTCTTT. The encoded protein is CASSPPGGSNTEAFF.

This sequence joins TRBV19 and TRBJ2-7, with TRBD1 matching over 9 bases. The CDR3 has 14 residues. Germline CDR1 reads LNHDA; CDR2 reads SQIVND (reference sequence). V trimming: 6 bases; J trimming: 3 bases; junction bases outside the gene matches: 6. The CDR3 here is CASSRTGVLYEQYF. CDR3 sequence (DNA): TGTGCCAGTAGCCGGACAGGGGTCCTCTACGAGCAGTACTTC.

This clone was found a few times. This chain links TRBV2 with TRBJ2-3; D is possibly TRBD1 or TRBD2 (6 bases each). This CDR3 comprises 13 residues. V was pared by 8 bases and J by 2 bases, with 11 bases between. The germline V gene encodes CDR1 SNHLY and CDR2 FYNNEI. The CDR3 region has the DNA TGTGCCAGCGGGGGGCTCTACACAGATACGCAGTATTTT. It encodes CASGGLYTDTQYF.

The chain is built from TRBV5-1 and TRBJ2-5, with 9 bases fitting TRBD2. This CDR3 has 16 amino acids. V lost 0 bases, J lost 5 bases, and 8 bases stayed unmatched. CDR1 and CDR2 (germline): SGHRS, YFSETQ. DNA for the CDR3: TGCGCCAGCAGCTTGGCCGGGACTAGCCCCCGCGAGACCCAGTACTTC. The encoded protein is CASSLAGTSPRETQYF.

CDR3 coding DNA: TGTGCCAGCAGGACAGGGTACTTGACTGGGGCCAACGTCCTGACTTTC. This encodes CASRTGYLTGANVLTF. The V gene is TRBV2, the J gene TRBJ2-6; 7 positions agree with TRBD1. This CDR3 is built from 16 residues. V was pared by 6 bases and J by 2 bases, with 7 bases of the junction left unmatched. Germline CDR1 reads SNHLY; CDR2 reads FYNNEI.

This sequence joins TRBV30 and TRBJ1-5, with TRBD1 as a possible D gene (6 bases). CDR1 and CDR2 from the germline V gene are GTSNPN and SVGIG (reference sequence). V dropped 7 bases and J dropped 0 bases, with 13 bases sitting between them. The CDR3 consists of 14 residues. The CDR3 loop reads CALQQGASNQPQHF. The CDR3 region has the DNA TGTGCCTTACAACAGGGTGCTAGCAATCAGCCCCAGCATTTT.

This clone came up once. V usage is TRBV5-5 and J usage is TRBJ2-7; the match to TRBD2 covers 7 bases. The V and J ends lost 4 bases and 3 bases, in that order; junction bases with no gene match: 1. The CDR3 runs 12 residues. From germline, CDR1 is SGHKS and CDR2 YYEKEE (reference sequence). CDR3 DNA sequence: TGTGCCAGCAGCGGGGACTACTACGAGCAGTACTTC. Translating it yields CASSGDYYEQYF. Based on the CDR3 plus reference TRBV5-5 and TRBJ2-7, the full variable domain is DAGVTQSPTHLIKTRGQQVTLRCSPISGHKSVSWYQQVLGQGPQFIFQYYEKEERGRGNFPDRFSARQFPNYSSELNVNALLLGDSALYLCASSGDYYEQYFGPGTRLTVT.

CDR3 amino acids: CASSLATSGTRYEQYF. The CDR3 DNA follows: TGCGCCAGCAGCTTGGCAACTAGCGGGACCAGGTACGAGCAGTACTTC. V and J are TRBV5-1 and TRBJ2-7; 10 bases agree with TRBD2. V shed 0 bases, J shed 4 bases, and the junction held 7 bases outside the gene matches. The CDR3 length is 16 residues. Looked up from germline, CDR1 is SGHRS and CDR2 is YFSETQ. Complete variable domain (other parts from reference TRBV5-1 and TRBJ2-7): KAGVTQTPRYLIKTRGQQVTLSCSPISGHRSVSWYQQTPGQGLQFLFEYFSETQRNKGNFPGRFSGRQFSNSRSEMNVSTLELGDSALYLCASSLATSGTRYEQYFGPGTRLTVT.

As concerns this clone: Other DNA sequences in the same sample also yield this CDR3. The chain carries TRBV19 and TRBJ1-5, with TRBD1 matching over 10 bases. Germline-derived CDR1 and CDR2 are LNHDA and SQIVND (reference sequence). The CDR3 totals 14 residues. V shed 5 bases, J shed 4 bases, and the junction held 2 bases outside the gene matches. CDR3 nucleotide sequence: TGTGCCAGTAGTGGACAGGGGGGGAATCAGCCCCAGCATTTT. Its protein product is CASSGQGGNQPQHF.

The chain couples TRBV7-2 to TRBJ2-5; 11 bases fit TRBD2. Germline CDR1 is SGHTA and CDR2 is FQGNSA. Unmatched junction bases numbered 8, after V lost 2 bases and J lost 9 bases. The CDR3 consists of 15 residues. The DNA of the CDR3 is TGTGCCAGCAGCTTATCCGTAGCGGGAGGGCCGGCCCAGTACTTC. It specifies CASSLSVAGGPAQYF. Full variable domain (outside the CDR3, taken from reference TRBV7-2 and TRBJ2-5): GAGVSQSPSNKVTEKGKDVELRCDPISGHTALYWYRQSLGQGLEFLIYFQGNSAPDKSGLPSDRFSAERTGGSVSTLTIQRTQQEDSAVYLCASSLSVAGGPAQYFGPGTRLLVL.

The chain combines TRBV9 with TRBJ2-7; 7 bases line up with TRBD2. V lost 6 bases and J lost 2; bases outside the gene matches: 14. The CDR3 is 16 residues long. Germline-derived CDR1 and CDR2 are SGDLS and YYNGEE. The CDR3: CASTRSGLADTYEQYF. The CDR3 DNA follows: TGTGCCAGCACCCGTAGTGGGCTAGCGGATACCTACGAGCAGTACTTC.

The genes are TRBV2 and TRBJ2-7, with D perhaps TRBD2 (6 bases). The length of the CDR3 is 12 residues. Germline V gene data show CDR1 as SNHLY and CDR2 as FYNNEI. The V end was cut by 8 bases, the J end by 2 bases, with 10 bases between. CDR3 nucleotide sequence: TGTGCCAGCGGGAGGCAAGCCTACGAGCAGTACTTC. Residues: CASGRQAYEQYF.

The gene calls are TRBV21-1 and TRBJ2-2. TRBV21-1 is assigned pseudogene status. The CDR3 contains 15 residues. In DNA form, the CDR3 reads TGTGCCAGCAGCAAAGGTATTAAGGGTTCCGGGGAGCTGTTTTTT. As protein: CASSKGIKGSGELFF.